These T cell receptor beta chains were read from a single sample in a study of T cells in Graves' hyperthyroidism and ophthalmopathy. One entry per CDR3 protein results from TCRdb running MiXCR on the multiplex PCR reads. The data show 600,000 to 800,000 distinct CDR3 sequences, 35% seen once. The sequencing input was blood. These receptors were obtained from a middle-aged woman with Graves' hyperthyroidism. Each CDR3 is given with its conserved first and last residue. A D gene is named only where the DNA matches it firmly. Clone size is shown for a subset of rows, as once, few, many or a class of expanded clone.

clone size	D gene	V gene	J gene	CDR3 protein	CDR3 DNA
many	NA	TRBV20-1	TRBJ2-2	CSAQALSDTGELFF	TGCAGTGCTCAGGCGCTAAGTGACACCGGGGAGCTGTTTTTT
NA	TRBD1	TRBV2	TRBJ1-1	CASLYDRGGEAFF	TGTGCCAGCTTATACGACAGGGGTGGTGAAGCTTTCTTT
NA	TRBD2	TRBV7-9	TRBJ2-7	CASSLAGTSGSRYEQYF	TGTGCCAGCAGCTTAGCTGGGACTAGCGGGAGCAGGTACGAGCAGTACTTC
NA	NA	TRBV29-1	TRBJ2-1	CSVERGQIEQFF	TGCAGCGTTGAGAGGGGCCAGATTGAGCAGTTCTTC
few	NA	TRBV10-3	TRBJ2-3	CAISERDFWVSSTDTQYF	TGTGCCATCAGTGAGAGGGACTTTTGGGTCTCTAGCACAGATACGCAGTATTTT
few	TRBD1	TRBV19	TRBJ1-1	CASRGQGIGEAFF	TGTGCCAGTAGGGGACAGGGTATTGGTGAAGCTTTCTTT
NA	TRBD2	TRBV3-1	TRBJ2-7	CASSQFSGGAGEQYF	TGTGCCAGCAGCCAATTTAGCGGGGGGGCCGGGGAGCAGTACTTC
NA	NA	TRBV20-1	TRBJ2-5	CSGRGTAHGETQYF	TGCAGTGGTAGGGGTACGGCCCACGGTGAGACCCAGTACTTC
NA	NA	TRBV7-9	TRBJ1-2	CASSSPQGSDGYTF	TGTGCCAGCAGCTCACCACAGGGATCTGATGGCTACACCTTC
NA	NA	TRBV6-6	TRBJ2-5	CASSYRLAGGRGETQYF	TGTGCCAGCAGTTATCGGTTAGCAGGCGGAAGGGGGGAGACCCAGTACTTC
NA	NA	TRBV4-3	TRBJ2-5	CASSQERVTGMETQYF	TGCGCCAGCAGCCAAGAAAGGGTCACAGGGATGGAGACCCAGTACTTC
many	TRBD2	TRBV7-7	TRBJ2-5	CASSPASGGIETQYF	TGTGCTAGCAGCCCGGCCAGCGGGGGTATAGAGACCCAGTACTTC
NA	NA	TRBV10-2	TRBJ1-1	CASRARASAFF	TGCGCCAGCAGGGCCAGGGCCTCAGCTTTCTTT
many	TRBD1	TRBV19	TRBJ1-1	CASSNDDRVNTEAFF	TGTGCCAGTAGTAACGACGACAGGGTGAACACTGAAGCTTTCTTT
many	TRBD1	TRBV20-1	TRBJ2-7	CSASRTGDNEQYF	TGCAGTGCTAGCAGGACAGGGGATAACGAGCAGTACTTC
few	NA	TRBV6-2/TRBV6-3	TRBJ1-5	CASSVQGHQPQHF	TGTGCCAGCAGTGTACAGGGTCATCAGCCCCAGCATTTT
NA	TRBD2	TRBV7-2	TRBJ2-5	CASSSTLAGKETQYF	TGTGCCAGCAGCTCGACCCTAGCGGGGAAAGAGACCCAGTACTTC
many	NA	TRBV10-3	TRBJ1-3	CAISEGTGRNTIYF	TGTGCCATCAGTGAAGGTACAGGAAGAAACACCATATATTTT
few	NA	TRBV28	TRBJ2-7	CASSFHRRYEQYF	TGTGCCAGCAGTTTTCACAGGCGCTACGAGCAGTACTTC
few	NA	TRBV7-9	TRBJ2-7	CATSPGNSYEQYF	TGTGCCACCAGTCCGGGAAATTCCTACGAGCAGTACTTC
many	NA	TRBV7-3	TRBJ1-1	CASSLRQNTEAFF	TGTGCCAGCAGCCTTCGACAGAACACTGAAGCTTTCTTT
NA	NA	TRBV10-3	TRBJ1-1	CAIKTQADTEAFF	TGTGCCATCAAAACACAGGCCGACACTGAAGCTTTCTTT
NA	TRBD1	TRBV7-9	TRBJ1-4	CASSHRDRDATNEKLFF	TGTGCCAGCAGCCACCGGGACAGGGACGCAACTAATGAAAAACTGTTTTTT
NA	NA	TRBV4-3	TRBJ1-6	CASSLGARDDSPLHF	TGCGCCAGCAGCCTAGGTGCGAGGGATGATTCACCCCTCCACTTT
NA	NA	TRBV29-1	TRBJ2-1	CSVARGYNEQFF	TGCAGCGTTGCTCGCGGCTACAATGAGCAGTTCTTC
NA	NA	TRBV6-5	TRBJ1-5	CASMRSRNSNQPQHF	TGTGCCAGCATGCGCAGTCGGAATAGCAATCAGCCCCAGCATTTT
many	NA	TRBV5-6	TRBJ2-7	CASSPRTREQYF	TGTGCCAGCAGCCCGCGGACTCGCGAGCAGTACTTC
many	NA	TRBV6-5	TRBJ2-7	CASEAEVTYEQYF	TGTGCCAGCGAGGCGGAGGTGACCTACGAGCAGTACTTC
few	TRBD2	TRBV7-2	TRBJ2-2	CASSLTSGRARDTGELFF	TGTGCCAGCAGCTTGACTAGCGGGAGAGCGCGCGACACCGGGGAGCTGTTTTTT
NA	TRBD2	TRBV9	TRBJ2-7	CASGVGGRAYEQYF	TGTGCCAGCGGCGTAGGCGGGAGGGCTTACGAGCAGTACTTC
many	TRBD1	TRBV6-6	TRBJ2-5	CASSADRGETQYF	TGTGCCAGCAGTGCGGACAGGGGGGAGACCCAGTACTTC
NA	NA	TRBV20-1	TRBJ1-6	CSARDSGLRRADSPLHF	TGCAGTGCTAGAGATTCAGGTTTGCGGCGGGCGGATTCACCCCTCCACTTT
NA	TRBD1	TRBV15	TRBJ1-4	CATSRVAGTGGANEKLFF	TGTGCCACCAGCAGAGTGGCCGGGACAGGGGGAGCAAATGAAAAACTGTTTTTT
few	TRBD1	TRBV19	TRBJ1-1	CASSQTGTGQNTEAFF	TGTGCCAGTAGCCAAACCGGGACAGGACAGAACACTGAAGCTTTCTTT
few	NA	TRBV12-3/TRBV12-4	TRBJ2-7	CASSPSQGLDYEQYF	TGTGCCAGCAGTCCATCCCAGGGACTGGACTACGAGCAGTACTTC
NA	TRBD1	TRBV9	TRBJ2-2	CASSGGQLPPGELFF	TGTGCCAGCAGCGGGGGACAGCTCCCTCCCGGGGAGCTGTTTTTT
NA	NA	TRBV10-3	TRBJ2-6	CASFPLVQGSGANVLTF	TGTGCCAGCTTCCCCTTGGTGCAGGGATCTGGGGCCAACGTCCTGACTTTC
NA	NA	TRBV2	TRBJ2-6	CASREGNSGANVLTF	TGTGCCAGCAGGGAGGGGAACTCTGGGGCCAACGTCCTGACTTTC
few	NA	TRBV5-1	TRBJ2-5	CASSLFLGGETQYF	TGCGCCAGCAGCTTGTTTCTAGGGGGAGAGACCCAGTACTTC
NA	TRBD2	TRBV11-2	TRBJ2-7	CASSLAGGSKEQYF	TGTGCCAGCAGCTTAGCGGGAGGATCAAAAGAGCAGTACTTC
NA	NA	TRBV12-5	TRBJ2-7	CASGPPIGSPDYEQYF	TGTGCTAGTGGTCCACCAATAGGGTCTCCGGACTACGAGCAGTACTTC
many	TRBD2	TRBV7-2	TRBJ2-7	CASSLMATSVYEQYF	TGTGCCAGCAGCTTAATGGCGACTAGCGTCTACGAGCAGTACTTC
NA	NA	TRBV28	TRBJ2-1	CASEGLQTDNEQFF	TGTGCCAGCGAAGGACTCCAGACCGACAATGAGCAGTTCTTC
NA	TRBD1	TRBV13	TRBJ2-7	CASSHRQGITYEQYF	TGTGCCAGCAGCCACAGACAGGGGATAACGTACGAGCAGTACTTC
NA	NA	TRBV20-1	TRBJ2-5	CSARSPQAGNETQYF	TGCAGTGCTAGGTCCCCCCAGGCGGGGAATGAGACCCAGTACTTC
NA	NA	TRBV11-2	TRBJ2-5	CASSLNMGAQYF	TGTGCCAGCAGCTTGAATATGGGGGCCCAGTACTTC
few	NA	TRBV6-5	TRBJ2-3	CASSSRRNTDTQYF	TGTGCCAGCAGTTCTAGACGGAACACAGATACGCAGTATTTT
NA	NA	TRBV20-1	TRBJ2-3	CSARDRARGDTDTQYF	TGCAGTGCTAGAGATAGGGCGAGGGGAGACACAGATACGCAGTATTTT
NA	TRBD1	TRBV29-1	TRBJ2-5	CSVEGQGARGTQYF	TGCAGCGTTGAAGGCCAGGGGGCGCGTGGGACCCAGTACTTC
NA	NA	TRBV7-2	TRBJ1-6	CASSQHTGPGSPLHF	TGTGCCAGCAGCCAACACACGGGACCTGGATCACCCCTCCACTTT
NA	NA	TRBV10-3	TRBJ1-1	CAISYLGEAFF	TGTGCCATCAGTTACTTAGGGGAAGCTTTCTTT
few	NA	TRBV7-2	TRBJ2-3	CASSLRRTDTQYF	TGTGCCAGCAGCTTGCGACGCACAGATACGCAGTATTTT